These 2 T cell receptor beta chains came from one sample sequenced in a study of T cell changes during pregnancy in multiple sclerosis. Profiling relied on immunoSEQ multiplex PCR, and the TCRdb table lists in-frame clones only, not all of them. The table shows roughly 38,000 clones, with roughly 87% occurring only once. The source material was CD8+ T cells from peripheral blood mononuclear cells, sampled in the first trimester of pregnancy. The receptors here all came from a female donor with multiple sclerosis, enrolled in a pregnancy study.

This chain links TRBV30 with TRBJ2-3; TRBD2 matches 8 bases. Losses at the gene ends were 0 bases for V and 6 bases for J; bases not matched to a gene: 5. Germline lookup yields CDR1 GTSNPN and CDR2 SVGIG (reference sequence). The CDR3 consists of 14 residues. The CDR3 protein is CAWSVAGGGDTQYF. CDR3 nucleotides: TGTGCCTGGAGTGTGGCGGGAGGTGGGGATACGCAGTATTTT.

The chain carries TRBV5-1 and TRBJ2-7; perhaps TRBD1 as D (6 bases). Germline V CDR1 and CDR2: SGHRS, YFSETQ. This CDR3 contains 16 residues. Trimming removed 1 base at V and 2 bases at J, with 16 bases between. CDR3 DNA sequence: TGCGCCAGCAGCTTGACGCTACGGGACAAACCCTACGAGCAGTACTTC. This sequence encodes CASSLTLRDKPYEQYF.